This T cell receptor beta chain was recorded in a study of blood T cell repertoires in COVID-19. Study-level information: There were acute and convalescent COVID-19 samples, and they came from the United States, Italy and Spain. PBMCs, B-cell-depleted T cells, or T cells were the source of the cDNA or gDNA that made up the material.

How the authors handled the data: Reference gene primer amplification in the assay estimated nucleated cell counts. Generated by immunoSEQ multiplex PCR, the TCRdb table keeps only in-frame clones and is missing some. Clonal size and the V and J genes are those of that table, whereas D and trimming came from the DNA. The sample records 90,000 to 120,000 clones, around 83% being singletons. The germline V gene has CDR1 ENHRY and CDR2 SYGVKD. CDR3 length equals 15 residues. V lost 3 bases and J lost 3; bases outside the gene matches: 4. The material sequenced was peripheral blood. The gene calls are TRBV10-3 and TRBJ2-7; TRBD1 matches at 11 bases. The sequence derives from a man aged 70-80 years with acute or convalescent COVID-19. CDR3 in amino acids: CAISDRDRGIYEQYF. The CDR3 DNA reads TGTGCCATCAGTGATAGGGACAGGGGGATCTACGAGCAGTACTTC.